The clone carrying this T cell receptor (beta chain) was seen a single time. Its antigen is unidentified. The data are from a study of STAT5B mutations in CD4+ large granular lymphocyte leukemia. Study outcomes and limitations: The CD4+ versus CD8+ T-LGLL clonality difference may reflect limited sample size. Patient CD4-sorted repertoires stayed more clonal than healthy ones after leukemic-clone removal.

Sequencing was at survey level. Sequenced by immunoSEQ multiplex PCR; TCRdb stores in-frame clones only, minus some. This sample yields some 32,000 clones, of which around four fifths are seen a single time; roughly 4.4% belongs to the top ten. The CDR3 covers 8 residues. Trimming pared 8 bases from V and 14 bases from J, leaving 6 bases between. The sequencing input was CD4+ T cells from blood buffy coats. The gene calls are TRBV23-1 and TRBJ2-2; the D is unclear. TRBV23-1 is labeled an ORF, and its function is uncertain. The receptor's source is a human donor in good health. The CDR3 coding sequence is TGCGCCAGCCGGAAACTGTTTTTT. Residues: CASRKLFF.